This TCR beta chain emerged from a study of blood T cell repertoires in COVID-19. Background on the study: T cells, B-cell-depleted T cells, or PBMCs provided the cDNA or gDNA that served as material.

Study processing details: By means of reference gene primer amplification, nucleated cell counts were estimated. Method: immunoSEQ multiplex PCR; TCRdb's copy keeps in-frame clones and lacks some. The V and J calls and clone size are taken from that table; D and trimming were inferred from the DNA. Among 200,000 to 250,000 clones listed, around 90% were seen once. Assignment of participants to cohorts was predicated upon participant-reported clinical history. This CDR3 region has 17 residues. V gave up 7 bases and J gave up 4 bases; unmatched junction bases: 9. Looked up from germline, CDR1 is ENHRY and CDR2 is SYGVKD.

Sequenced input: PBMCs or T cells enriched from blood (not recorded which). The receptor was isolated from a woman aged 45-60 years with acute COVID-19. This chain connects TRBV10-3 to TRBJ2-1; 14 positions agree with TRBD2. The DNA for the CDR3 is TGTGCCATCAACCGGGGGACTAGCGGGAGTGCTTACAATGAGCAGTTCTTC. Residues: CAINRGTSGSAYNEQFF.